The clone carrying this TCR beta chain has just a few counts. Its antigen is unidentified. This entry belongs to a study of T cell responses to AZD1222 COVID-19 vaccine. Some clones are missing from TCRdb's copy, which holds only in-frame ones; the method was immunoSEQ multiplex PCR. In the table there are over 130,000 clones, around 90% of which are singletons. Study findings and constraints: Of spike-specific TCRs, nearly half reportedly target regions left unmutated in variants. Dominant at 160-218 and 743-854, vaccine-associated CD4 TCRs also spanned spike. Clonal diversity was possibly underestimated; the donors were predominantly white British and more often female.

After removal of 5 bases from V and 7 bases from J, the junction contained 7 bases not matched to a gene. The CDR3 has 14 amino acids. Germline V gene sequence: CDR1 LNHDA, CDR2 SQIVND (reference sequence). The TCR was taken from an adult who received the AZD1222 COVID-19 vaccine. The chain employs TRBV19 and TRBJ1-5, with 8 bases aligning to TRBD1. The source material was peripheral blood, sampled 28 days after the second AZD1222 dose. CDR3 DNA sequence: TGTGCCAGTAGTGCTCCAGGGGGCGTCCAGCCCCAGCATTTT. Its translation: CASSAPGGVQPQHF.